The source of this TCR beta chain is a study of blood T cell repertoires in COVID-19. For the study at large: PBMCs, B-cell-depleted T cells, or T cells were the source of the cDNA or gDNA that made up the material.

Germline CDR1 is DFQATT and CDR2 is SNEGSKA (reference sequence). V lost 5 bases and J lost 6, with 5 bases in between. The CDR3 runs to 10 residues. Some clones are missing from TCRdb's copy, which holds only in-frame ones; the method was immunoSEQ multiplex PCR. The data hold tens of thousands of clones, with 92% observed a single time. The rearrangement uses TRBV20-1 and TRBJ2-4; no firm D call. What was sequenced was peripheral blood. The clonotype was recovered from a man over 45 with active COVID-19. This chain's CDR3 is CSALRNIQYF. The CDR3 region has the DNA TGCAGTGCTCTTAGAAACATTCAGTACTTC.